This T cell receptor (beta chain) was recorded in a study of T cell responses to AZD1222 COVID-19 vaccine. The assay was immunoSEQ multiplex PCR, and TCRdb's table has in-frame clones only and misses some. The profile shows about 73,000 clones, roughly 89% of them singletons. This CDR3 spans 15 amino acids. CDR1 SGHKS and CDR2 YYEKEE come from the germline V gene (reference sequence). The junction had 9 bases not matched to a gene; V was cut back by 6 bases and J by 2 bases. The TCR was taken from an adult who received the AZD1222 COVID-19 vaccine. The V call is TRBV5-5, the J call TRBJ2-5; 8 bases match TRBD2. Here the sequenced sample was peripheral blood, taken 28 days after the second AZD1222 dose. The CDR3 region has the DNA TGTGCCAGCACCTGGGGACTAGGGGGACAAGAGACCCAGTACTTC. The encoded protein is CASTWGLGGQETQYF.